This T cell receptor beta chain emerged from a study of CD8+CD57+ T cells in acquired aplastic anemia. Across the study: DNA per sorted CD4+ or CD8+ sample ranged about 0.17 to 27.4 ug, averaging about 2.9 ug. Healthy CD8+ samples averaged approximately 11 million reads.

Regarding the study as a whole: Patients and healthy controls showed no significant CD8+ Simpson's diversity difference. The number of CD8+ CDR3 sequences shared by patients and controls was twenty-nine.

The CDR3 spans 14 residues. The template for TCR beta VDJ and CDR3 sequence profiling was genomic DNA. TCRdb ran MiXCR on the reads and lists one entry per CDR3 protein. The sample consists of some 120,000 distinct CDR3 sequences, 48% of them appearing once. This clonotype occurred many times. As yet, its antigen is unknown. Relative to the germline gene, one junction end is altered; a read error may explain this. This receptor was obtained from a human donor in good health, serving as a control. The chain joins TRBV12-3 or TRBV12-4 to TRBJ1-3, with D hard to call. The specimen sequenced was sorted CD4+, CD8+, or CD8+CD57+ T cells (not recorded which) from PBMCs. This CDR3 reads CASSLAAVEKPIYF. CDR3 DNA: TGTGCCAGCAGTCTAGCGGCAGTGGAGAAACCCATATATTTT.